This is a list of T cell receptor beta chains from one sample in a study of control samples from healthy donors and cancer patients. Libraries were prepared by immunoSEQ multiplex PCR; TCRdb keeps only in-frame clonotypes and omits some of them. The sample lists tens of thousands of clones, approximately 90% occurring once. The source material was blood. The receptors here all came from a man between 50 and 59 years old in good health. Each CDR3 is given with its conserved first and last residue. A D gene is named only where the DNA matches it firmly. Size is stated for part of the rows, as once, few or many counts, or as a class when the clone is expanded.

d_gene | abundance | j_gene | v_gene | CDR3aa | CDR3nt
NA | NA | TRBJ2-7 | TRBV19 | CASREQGSSYEQYF | TGTGCCAGTAGGGAGCAGGGGAGCTCCTACGAGCAGTACTTC
NA | NA | TRBJ1-6 | TRBV7-2 | CASSLVEGSPLHF | TGTGCCAGCAGCTTAGTGGAGGGTTCCCCCCTCCACTTT
NA | NA | TRBJ2-3 | TRBV28 | CASSSADTQYF | TGTGCCAGCAGTTCAGCAGATACGCAGTATTTT
TRBD2 | NA | TRBJ2-3 | TRBV6-5 | CASSRGGGGTDTQYF | TGTGCCAGCAGTAGAGGCGGGGGAGGCACAGATACGCAGTATTTT
NA | NA | TRBJ2-2 | TRBV7-3 | CASSLGLSNTGELFF | TGTGCCAGCAGCTTAGGCCTTTCGAACACCGGGGAGCTGTTTTTT
TRBD1 | NA | TRBJ1-1 | TRBV27 | CASSLSRTGGEIEAFF | TGTGCCAGCAGTTTATCCCGGACAGGGGGCGAAATTGAAGCTTTCTTT
NA | NA | TRBJ1-1 | TRBV30 | CAWSGTEAFF | TGTGCCTGGAGTGGCACTGAAGCTTTCTTT
NA | NA | TRBJ2-7 | TRBV12-1 | CASRRSDGEQYF | TGTGCCAGCAGGAGGTCTGACGGGGAGCAGTACTTC
NA | NA | TRBJ1-1 | TRBV2 | CASSEVGGWSTEAFF | TGTGCCAGCAGTGAAGTTGGAGGTTGGAGCACTGAAGCTTTCTTT
TRBD1 | NA | TRBJ2-7 | TRBV5-1 | CASSLSFGTGAREQYF | TGCGCCAGCAGCTTGAGTTTTGGGACAGGGGCTAGGGAGCAGTACTTC
NA | once | TRBJ2-5 | TRBV5-1 | CASGPGETQYF | TGCGCCAGCGGCCCCGGGGAGACCCAGTACTTC
TRBD1 | many | TRBJ1-5 | TRBV10-2 | CASSEAGGQPQHF | TGCGCCAGCAGTGAGGCAGGGGGACAGCCCCAGCATTTT
TRBD1 | NA | TRBJ1-1 | TRBV6-1 | CASSVYRGRGNTEAFF | TGTGCCAGCAGTGTTTACAGGGGGCGCGGGAACACTGAAGCTTTCTTT
NA | NA | TRBJ2-5 | TRBV19 | CASSSPGAMAETQYF | TGTGCCAGTAGTTCTCCGGGGGCAATGGCGGAGACCCAGTACTTC
TRBD1 | NA | TRBJ2-7 | TRBV18 | CASSPPAGQGAYEQYF | TGTGCCAGCTCACCACCCGCGGGACAGGGCGCCTACGAGCAGTACTTC
NA | NA | TRBJ1-6 | TRBV27 | CASSTLKGGVSPLHF | TGTGCCAGCAGCACTTTAAAGGGGGGAGTGTCACCCCTCCACTTT
NA | once | TRBJ1-2 | TRBV12-5 | CASGLYTGGYTF | TGTGCTAGTGGTCTCTACACGGGAGGCTACACCTTC
TRBD1 | NA | TRBJ2-4 | TRBV3-1/TRBV3-2 | CASSRRQGMNIQYF | TGTGCCAGCAGCCGCCGACAGGGGATGAACATTCAGTACTTC
TRBD1 | once | TRBJ2-7 | TRBV4-2 | CASSQPAGTGGGIRSYEQYF | TGTGCCAGCAGCCAACCTGCCGGGACAGGGGGCGGTATTAGGTCCTACGAGCAGTACTTC
NA | NA | TRBJ1-2 | TRBV11-2 | CASSGANYGYTF | TGTGCCAGCAGCGGAGCTAACTATGGCTACACCTTC
NA | once | TRBJ1-2 | TRBV16 | CASSPNYGGGYTF | TGTGCCAGCAGCCCTAATTACGGAGGCGGCTACACCTTC
NA | NA | TRBJ1-2 | TRBV11-2 | CASSLDRANYGYTF | TGTGCCAGCAGCTTAGATAGAGCTAACTATGGCTACACCTTC
NA | NA | TRBJ1-5 | TRBV4-1 | CASSQTGLPQANQPQHF | TGCGCCAGCAGCCAGACGGGACTCCCGCAGGCCAATCAGCCCCAGCATTTT
NA | NA | TRBJ2-5 | TRBV5-1 | CASSGENTRETQYF | TGCGCCAGCAGCGGGGAGAATACGCGAGAGACCCAGTACTTC
NA | NA | TRBJ1-2 | TRBV5-1 | CASSLGAGGNYGYTF | TGCGCCAGCAGCTTGGGGGCTGGGGGCAACTATGGCTACACCTTC
NA | NA | TRBJ1-1 | TRBV10-3 | CAISESRKNTEAFF | TGTGCCATCAGTGAGTCGAGAAAGAACACTGAAGCTTTCTTT
NA | NA | TRBJ1-5 | TRBV6-5 | CASSYGRGLNQPQHF | TGTGCCAGCAGTTACGGCAGGGGCCTCAATCAGCCCCAGCATTTT
TRBD1 | few | TRBJ2-3 | TRBV29-1 | CSVEIDRGPDTQYF | TGCAGCGTTGAAATCGACAGGGGGCCCGATACGCAGTATTTT